The source of this T cell receptor (beta chain) is a study of beta chain features in type 1 diabetes. Study results and limitations: The study left unresolved whether HLA type influences TCRB rearrangement. Significant though moderate, a shortening of TCRB CDR3s appeared in all four CD4+ subsets of Type 1 diabetes patients.

To note about this clone: What it binds is not known.

Expressed TCRB transcripts were sequenced after all isolated RNA was converted to cDNA. Libraries were prepared by immunoSEQ multiplex PCR; TCRdb keeps only in-frame clonotypes and omits some of them. Counted here are more than 250,000 clones, roughly 20% occurring once; the ten biggest clones make up approximately 0.029%. Germline-derived CDR1 and CDR2 are SQVTM and ANQGSEA. Trimming shortened V by 8 bases and J by 5 bases, and 12 bases separated the two germline ends. CDR3 length equals 12 residues. The V gene is TRBV29-1, the J gene TRBJ1-4; perhaps TRBD1 as D (5 bases). This sequence originates from a woman aged 40-49 years with type 1 diabetes. Sequences were obtained from naive CD4+ T cells from blood. The CDR3 sequence is CSSWDSNEKLFF. For the CDR3, the DNA is TGCAGCTCATGGGACTCAAATGAAAAACTGTTTTTT.